This TCR beta chain stems from a study of vaccination and CD4 T cells after COVID-19. Overall study: The BNT162b2 or mRNA-1273 vaccine was given to participants in two doses. Cells were stimulated with overlapping spike peptides from SARS-CoV-2, HCoV-NL63, HCoV-OC43 and HCoV-229E.

Treatment reported: approximately 9-day PBMC culture with coronavirus spike peptide pools or control peptides (ViraFEST assay). An unexposed donor provided the CD4+ T cells, which were collected before the COVID-19 pandemic (2011-2018). Sequence data for DNA of cultured CD4+ T cells were generated by the Oncomine TCR Beta short-read assay. Extraction of genomic DNA was performed on cultured CD4+ T cells. TCRdb re-called the PCR reads through MiXCR, storing one row per CDR3 protein. The sample records nearly 8,000 distinct CDR3 sequences, about two fifths being singletons. On this clonotype itself: Its antigen remains unidentified.

V dropped 5 bases and J dropped 0 bases, with 14 bases sitting between them. Germline loops: CDR1 DFQATT, CDR2 SNEGSKA (reference sequence). The CDR3 loop spans 15 amino acids. Sequencing was carried out using CD4+ T cells from blood, cultured in vitro. The chain joins TRBV20-1 to TRBJ2-1; tentatively, D is TRBD2 (5 bases). The receptor was derived from a human donor in good health. The CDR3: CSAETSFSSYNEQFF. The DNA of the CDR3 is TGCAGTGCTGAAACTAGTTTTAGCTCCTACAATGAGCAGTTCTTC.